This TCR beta chain was profiled in a study of cytomegalovirus exposure and HLA in healthy donors. Across the study: The same platform was used for the 100 to 150 validation repertoires as for the 600 to 700 first-cohort repertoires, as reported in a later analysis. Study results and limitations: Altogether, 170 or so TCR beta chains were recorded as cytomegalovirus-associated. In a later analysis, first-cohort TCR clusters were found to tend to co-occur in the 120 validation repertoires. The classifier was said to identify cytomegalovirus status with high specificity and sensitivity.

With regard to this clone: What it recognizes is unknown.

Profiling relied on immunoSEQ multiplex PCR, and the TCRdb table lists in-frame clones only, not all of them. Of 150,000 to 170,000 clones listed, about 86% were seen once; the top ten hold 20% to 25%. This sequence was found in a man aged 18 to 29 in good health and CMV-seropositive. Sequenced input: PBMCs.

The CDR3, as DNA: TGTGCCAGCTCCCAACAGGCTAGCGGGGCTCAAGAGACCCAGTACTTC. It encodes CASSQQASGAQETQYF. The chain combines TRBV18 with TRBJ2-5; TRBD2 matches 9 bases. After removal of 6 bases from V and 2 bases from J, the junction contained 10 bases not matched to a gene. The V gene's germline CDR1 is KGHSH and CDR2 LQKENI. The CDR3 runs 16 residues.